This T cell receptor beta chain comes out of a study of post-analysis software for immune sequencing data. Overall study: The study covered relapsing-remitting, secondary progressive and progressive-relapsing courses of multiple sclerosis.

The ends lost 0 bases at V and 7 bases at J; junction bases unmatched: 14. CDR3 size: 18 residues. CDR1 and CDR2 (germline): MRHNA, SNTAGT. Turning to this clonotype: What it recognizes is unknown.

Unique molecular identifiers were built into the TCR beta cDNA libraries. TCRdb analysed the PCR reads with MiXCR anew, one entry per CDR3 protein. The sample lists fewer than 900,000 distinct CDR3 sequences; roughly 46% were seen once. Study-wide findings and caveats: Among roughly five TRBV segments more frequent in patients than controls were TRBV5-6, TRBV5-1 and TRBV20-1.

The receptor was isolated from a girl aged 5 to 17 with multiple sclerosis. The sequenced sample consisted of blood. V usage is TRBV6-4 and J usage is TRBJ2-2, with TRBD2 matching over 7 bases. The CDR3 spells CASSDSRAGWRQGGELFF. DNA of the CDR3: TGTGCCAGCAGTGACTCGAGAGCGGGATGGCGCCAAGGCGGGGAGCTGTTTTTT.